The rows below give T cell receptor beta chains drawn from one sample of a study of cytomegalovirus exposure and HLA in healthy donors. Profiling relied on immunoSEQ multiplex PCR, and the TCRdb table lists in-frame clones only, not all of them. Of around 40,000 clones in the sample, approximately 90% were seen once. The sequenced material came from PBMCs. The receptor set was obtained from a middle-aged woman in good health and CMV-seropositive. CDR3s leave out the opening cysteine and the closing phenylalanine or tryptophan. The order of the fields is V gene, clone size, D gene, CDR3 protein. A D gene is named only where the DNA matches it firmly. Rows may omit the clone size; those that give it use once, few, many or a size class.

TRBV5-1 | NA | NA | ASSLFESGTEAF
TRBV28 | few | NA | ASSLVRYSGNTIY
TRBV30 | NA | NA | AFNGDTYTDTQY
TRBV30 | NA | TRBD2 | AWRLSGSTDTQY
TRBV11-2 | NA | NA | ASSGPGGAGTEAF
TRBV6-1 | NA | NA | ASSERKARGGNHGYT
TRBV10-2 | once | NA | ASSAAKSPGDYEQY
TRBV5-8 | once | TRBD2 | ASSHQRESSYEQY
TRBV25-1 | few | TRBD2 | ASSDPRAGKEQF
TRBV7-9 | NA | TRBD1 | ASSSSTGLHSGANVLT
TRBV4-1 | NA | TRBD2 | ASSLPSGASGSSYEQY
TRBV18 | NA | TRBD1 | ASSLQRDRGLRDTQY
TRBV29-1 | NA | TRBD2 | SVRGGTNTGELF
TRBV28 | NA | NA | ASSFDSATNEKLF
TRBV7-2 | NA | TRBD1 | ASSLTGGPGQGRNQPQH
TRBV7-6 | NA | NA | ASSLDHGHYNEQF
TRBV27 | NA | TRBD2 | ASSLLTSGPDEQY
TRBV7-7 | NA | TRBD1 | ASSPGTGKDTQY
TRBV19 | NA | NA | ASSKDKNTGELF
TRBV4-2 | NA | NA | ASSQESEEALPFYEQY
TRBV18 | NA | NA | ASSGSLQETQY
TRBV9 | once | TRBD1 | ASSEDREEQF
TRBV2 | NA | NA | ASSESPYEQY
TRBV28 | NA | NA | ASSLLGGNQPQH
TRBV6-6 | once | TRBD2 | ASRTSGRSNEQF
TRBV5-1 | NA | TRBD2 | ASSTGLAGTGELF
TRBV7-9 | NA | TRBD2 | SSRARDNSGGFYEQY
TRBV20-1 | NA | NA | SASSGNGYT
TRBV7-2 | NA | TRBD2 | ASSLGLAGTDTQY
TRBV19 | NA | TRBD1 | ATRGPKQETQY
TRBV7-9 | NA | NA | ASSLKSEQY
TRBV6-6 | NA | NA | ASTPRGGSYEQY
TRBV6-5 | NA | NA | ASSYWMQGRQTQY
TRBV5-1 | NA | TRBD2 | ASSLAGAGGPEF
TRBV30 | NA | NA | ASLPRGWNEQY
TRBV2 | NA | NA | ASSVESQQPQH
TRBV27 | NA | NA | ASWGGQGNQPQH
TRBV6-5 | NA | NA | ASSYPPADTQY
TRBV7-9 | NA | NA | ASSLLSSGLDEQY
TRBV5-6 | NA | NA | ASTLNTEAF
TRBV18 | once | NA | ASSPSVDQPQH
TRBV7-3 | NA | NA | ASSLKGYNEQF
TRBV7-9 | NA | NA | ASSLSGSGNQPQH
TRBV18 | NA | NA | ASSPESANEKLF